A single sample is the source of the 28 T cell receptor beta chains below, sequenced in a study of cytomegalovirus exposure and HLA in healthy donors. Vbeta (60) and Jbeta (13) primers were used in the PCR. TCRdb's copy holds only in-frame clones and misses some; the assay was immunoSEQ multiplex PCR. Its clone listing holds around 80,000 clones. The sequencing sample was made of PBMCs. The receptors here all came from a man aged 40-55 years in good health and CMV-seronegative.

This chain links TRBV7-8 with TRBJ1-5; 7 bases are shared with TRBD1. The CDR3 is made up of 12 amino acids. Germline assignment: CDR1 SGHVS and CDR2 FQNEAQ. V dropped 1 base and J dropped 11; count of bases not matched to a gene: 2. The DNA for the CDR3 is TGTGCCAGCAGCTTAGGGCAGGGGGCCCAGCATTTT. Residues: CASSLGQGAQHF.

The chain links TRBV19 to TRBJ2-6; no firm D call. V gave up 1 base and J gave up 3 bases, with 13 bases separating them. The CDR3 spans 17 residues. CDR1 LNHDA and CDR2 SQIVND come from the germline V gene (reference sequence). This chain's CDR3 is CASSIGVLSYGANVLTF. The CDR3 bases are TGTGCCAGTAGTATAGGGGTACTATCCTATGGGGCCAACGTCCTGACTTTC.

The CDR3 DNA follows: TGTGCCAGCAGCGGGACTAGCGGTTACGCCGGGGAGCTGTTTTTT. As protein: CASSGTSGYAGELFF. The V and J genes are TRBV13 and TRBJ2-2; 11 positions match TRBD2. The J segment lost 6 bases and the V segment lost 5 bases, leaving 5 bases of the junction unmatched. The germline V gene encodes CDR1 PRHDT and CDR2 FYEKMQ (reference sequence). There are 15 residues in the CDR3.

The chain has TRBV4-3 and TRBJ2-7, with a weak D call TRBD1 (6 bases). There are 15 residues in the CDR3. The V end was cut by 3 bases, the J end by 3 bases, with 15 bases between. The V gene's germline CDR1 is LGHNA and CDR2 YSLEER. CDR3 residues: CASSHHNTGNYEQYF. For the CDR3, the DNA is TGCGCCAGCAGCCACCACAATACAGGGAACTACGAGCAGTACTTC.

The chain uses TRBV7-2 and TRBJ1-2, with 9 bases identical to TRBD1. CDR3 size: 13 residues. CDR1 is SGHTA and CDR2 is FQGNSA in the germline V gene. V shed 5 bases, J shed 5 bases, and the junction held 3 bases outside the gene matches. CDR3 in amino acids: CASSPDRGYGYTF. Here the CDR3 DNA reads TGTGCCAGCAGCCCGGACAGGGGATATGGCTACACCTTC. Complete variable domain (other parts from reference TRBV7-2 and TRBJ1-2): GAGVSQSPSNKVTEKGKDVELRCDPISGHTALYWYRQSLGQGLEFLIYFQGNSAPDKSGLPSDRFSAERTGGSVSTLTIQRTQQEDSAVYLCASSPDRGYGYTFGSGTRLTVV.

The chain couples TRBV30 to TRBJ2-7; 12 nucleotides match TRBD2. J lost 7 bases, V lost 0 bases, and 7 bases had no gene match. The CDR3 extends over 15 amino acids. Germline loops: CDR1 GTSNPN, CDR2 SVGIG (reference sequence). As DNA, the CDR3 is TGTGCCTGGAGTGTAGGGAGACTAGCGGGGGAGGAGCAGTACTTC. It codes for CAWSVGRLAGEEQYF.

J is TRBJ2-6 and V is TRBV7-8; 7 nucleotides align to TRBD1. Germline CDR1 is SGHVS and CDR2 is FQNEAQ. The J segment lost 1 base and the V segment lost 6 bases, leaving 12 bases of the junction unmatched. This CDR3 is built from 18 residues. CDR3: CASSYVQGTISGANVLTF. The DNA for the CDR3 is TGTGCCAGCAGTTATGTACAGGGGACAATTTCTGGGGCCAACGTCCTGACTTTC.

This chain links TRBV2 with TRBJ2-5; D is perhaps TRBD1 (5 bases). The tail of the sequence fits TRBJ2-7 better, so the J call may be wrong. This CDR3 comprises 14 residues. Germline V gene lookup returns CDR1 SNHLY and CDR2 FYNNEI. The CDR3 spells CASSERGGASEQYF. CDR3 bases: TGTGCCAGCAGTGAAAGAGGTGGGGCGAGCGAGCAGTACTTC.

The V and J genes are TRBV30 and TRBJ1-1, with TRBD1 as a possible D gene (5 bases). The CDR3 runs to 13 residues. CDR1 is GTSNPN and CDR2 is SVGIG in the germline V gene (reference sequence). V lost 3 bases to trimming and J lost 4 bases, with 12 bases between them. Written as DNA, the CDR3 is TGTGCCTGGAGCTCAGGGAGGGCCACTGAAGCTTTCTTT. It translates to CAWSSGRATEAFF.

This chain uses TRBV28 with TRBJ2-7, with TRBD2 matching 9 bases. The CDR3 has 17 residues. The junction had 11 bases not matched to a gene; V was cut back by 1 base and J by 4 bases. In germline, CDR1 is MDHEN, CDR2 SYDVKM. CDR3 in DNA: TGTGCCAGCAGTTTATTTTCTCTAGCGGGGACTGATTACGAGCAGTACTTC. It translates to CASSLFSLAGTDYEQYF.

The chain combines TRBV30 with TRBJ1-6; D possibly corresponds to TRBD1 (5 bases). Germline V gene lookup returns CDR1 GTSNPN and CDR2 SVGIG (reference sequence). This CDR3 has 12 residues. V lost 5 bases, J lost 11 bases, and 13 bases lay in between. In nucleotides, the CDR3 is TGTGCCTGGGAGTACCCGGGGGCACCCCTCCACTTT. Amino acid sequence: CAWEYPGAPLHF.

As DNA, the CDR3 is TGTGCCCTCAGCGGGGGGTTTTATAACACTGAAGCTTTCTTT. It codes for CALSGGFYNTEAFF. V usage is TRBV2 and J usage is TRBJ1-1, with D possibly being TRBD1 (5 bases). Germline CDR1 is SNHLY and CDR2 is FYNNEI. This CDR3 has 14 amino acids. Trimming cost V 11 bases and J 2 bases, with 18 bases left between them.

V gene TRBV9 combines with J gene TRBJ2-5; 11 bases are a match to TRBD2. Germline V gene sequence: CDR1 SGDLS, CDR2 YYNGEE. J was trimmed by 9 bases and V by 3 bases; bases with no gene match: 13. The CDR3 loop spans 16 amino acids. DNA of the CDR3: TGTGCCAGCAGCGATAGCGGGGGGGTCAAATTTGGGGCCCAGTACTTC. This encodes CASSDSGGVKFGAQYF. The entire variable domain, with the rest obtained from reference TRBV9 and TRBJ2-5, is as follows: DSGVTQTPKHLITATGQRVTLRCSPRSGDLSVYWYQQSLDQGLQFLIQYYNGEERAKGNILERFSAQQFPDLHSELNLSSLELGDSALYFCASSDSGGVKFGAQYFGPGTRLLVL.

As DNA, the CDR3 is TGTGCCAGCAGTTTTTTGGGCGCGGAGACCCAGTACTTC. This codes for CASSFLGAETQYF. V and J are TRBV27 and TRBJ2-5; D unresolved. The CDR3 length is 13 residues. V was cut by 3 bases and J by 5 bases, with 10 bases left in between. CDR1 is MNHEY, CDR2 SMNVEV, per germline (reference sequence).

This rearrangement joins TRBV5-1 to TRBJ2-1; D is perhaps TRBD1 (5 bases). Between the trimmed V and J ends, which lost 4 bases and 5 bases, there was a span of 19 bases. Germline lookup yields CDR1 SGHRS and CDR2 YFSETQ. The CDR3 totals 16 residues. The CDR3 coding sequence is TGCGCCAGCAGCCTTAGGACACGGACCCTCAACAATGAGCAGTTCTTC. Translated: CASSLRTRTLNNEQFF.

The CDR3 loop reads CATSREPGNQPQHF. Here the CDR3 DNA reads TGTGCCACCAGCAGAGAGCCAGGGAATCAGCCCCAGCATTTT. The rearrangement links TRBV15 to TRBJ1-5, with TRBD1 as a possible D gene (5 bases). Germline lookup yields CDR1 LNHNV and CDR2 YYDKDF (reference sequence). This CDR3 spans 14 amino acids. Trimming took off 0 bases at V and 4 bases at J, with 7 bases between the two ends.

This chain uses TRBV7-2 with TRBJ2-2; TRBD1 matches 7 bases. Germline-derived CDR1 and CDR2 are SGHTA and FQGNSA. This CDR3 has 17 residues. With 0 bases clipped from V and 3 bases from J, the junction kept 7 bases outside the gene matches. The CDR3 protein is CASSLAGTDPHTGELFF. The CDR3 nucleotides read TGTGCCAGCAGCTTAGCAGGGACAGACCCGCACACCGGGGAGCTGTTTTTT.

The J gene is TRBJ1-5, the V gene TRBV6-4; 11 bases line up with TRBD1. V shed 0 bases, J shed 0 bases, and the junction held 1 base outside the gene matches. The CDR3 consists of 17 residues. CDR1 is MRHNA, CDR2 SNTAGT, per germline. CDR3: CASSDSGTGGSNQPQHF. For the CDR3, the DNA is TGTGCCAGCAGTGACTCGGGGACAGGGGGTAGCAATCAGCCCCAGCATTTT.

The chain carries TRBV7-2 and TRBJ1-1; no clear D. V lost 2 bases, J lost 1 base, and 8 bases lay in between. The length of the CDR3 is 14 residues. Looked up from germline, CDR1 is SGHTA and CDR2 is FQGNSA. CDR3 protein: CASSLLRGNTEAFF. The CDR3 bases are TGTGCCAGCAGCTTATTAAGAGGGAACACTGAAGCTTTCTTT.

This chain joins TRBV10-3 and TRBJ2-7; D unclear. V was trimmed by 6 bases and J by 0 bases, leaving 6 bases between them. There are 12 residues in the CDR3. Germline CDR1 is ENHRY and CDR2 is SYGVKD. The CDR3 here is CAISRSSYEQYF. In nucleotides, the CDR3 is TGTGCCATCAGCCGGAGCTCCTACGAGCAGTACTTC.

The gene calls are TRBV5-1 and TRBJ2-7; 7 bases are a match to TRBD1. Looked up from germline, CDR1 is SGHRS and CDR2 is YFSETQ. With 3 bases clipped from V and 0 bases from J, the junction kept 3 bases outside the gene matches. The CDR3 is 14 amino acids. The CDR3 region is CASSSGQSSYEQYF. DNA of the CDR3: TGCGCCAGCAGCTCGGGACAGTCCTCCTACGAGCAGTACTTC.

The chain joins TRBV5-5 to TRBJ2-1; D not resolved. V was shortened by 6 bases and J by 8 bases, with 15 bases between the two germline ends. Germline V gene data show CDR1 as SGHKS and CDR2 as YYEKEE (reference sequence). CDR3 length: 13 residues. CDR3: CASNLTPMDEQFF. The DNA for the CDR3 is TGTGCCAGCAATCTGACACCTATGGATGAGCAGTTCTTC.

The V call is TRBV19, the J call TRBJ1-1; D might be TRBD1 (5 bases). Germline CDR1 is LNHDA and CDR2 is SQIVND (reference sequence). Trimming cost V 3 bases and J 4 bases, with 12 bases left between them. The CDR3 covers 14 residues. CDR3 sequence reads: CASSIVRVPTEAFF. The CDR3 region has the DNA TGTGCCAGTAGTATTGTCAGGGTTCCCACTGAAGCTTTCTTT.

The rearrangement joins TRBV9 to TRBJ1-2, with D possibly TRBD1 on 6 matching bases. Germline V gives CDR1 SGDLS, CDR2 YYNGEE. This CDR3 has 15 amino acids. Trimming pared 0 bases from V and 2 bases from J, leaving 11 bases between. CDR3 in amino acids: CASSVGAGANYGYTF. CDR3 nucleotides: TGTGCCAGCAGCGTAGGGGCAGGGGCCAACTATGGCTACACCTTC.

This chain joins TRBV5-1 and TRBJ2-3, with 9 bases that match TRBD2. Trimming at V came to 0 bases and at J to 1 base, leaving 6 bases not matched to a gene. Germline CDR1 and CDR2: SGHRS and YFSETQ. The CDR3 has 17 amino acids. This chain's CDR3 is CASSLARAGGGTDTQYF. CDR3 in DNA: TGCGCCAGCAGCTTGGCGAGAGCGGGAGGTGGCACAGATACGCAGTATTTT.

The chain links TRBV11-2 to TRBJ1-6; TRBD1 aligns across 7 bases. The V gene's germline CDR1 is SGHAT and CDR2 FQNNGV. The J segment lost 7 bases and the V segment lost 3 bases, leaving 9 bases of the junction unmatched. The CDR3 contains 16 residues. The CDR3, as DNA: TGTGCCAGCAGCTTTGAGGGGGCGCGTAGAAATTCACCCCTCCACTTT. Protein sequence: CASSFEGARRNSPLHF.

This chain connects TRBV2 to TRBJ2-1; 7 bases align to TRBD2. This CDR3 is 14 amino acids long. V dropped 3 bases and J dropped 8; count of bases not matched to a gene: 7. Germline V CDR1 and CDR2: SNHLY, FYNNEI. The DNA for the CDR3 is TGTGCCAGCAGTGATCGGTGGGAGGGTGATGAGCAGTTCTTC. Protein sequence: CASSDRWEGDEQFF.

This chain links TRBV7-2 with TRBJ2-1; D gene ambiguous. V gave up 7 bases and J gave up 9 bases, with 10 bases separating them. Germline V gene data show CDR1 as SGHTA and CDR2 as FQGNSA. CDR3 length equals 11 residues. DNA for the CDR3: TGTGCCAGCACCGAGACGGGTGAGCAGTTCTTC. This translates into CASTETGEQFF.